This entry describes one T cell receptor beta chain. As yet, its antigen is unknown. This specimen belongs to a study of cytomegalovirus exposure and HLA in healthy donors. Study findings and constraints: Solely CMV serostatus was available to characterize immune exposure. Earlier findings revealed that most TCR beta V segments proved productive either about 90% or about 30% of the time. Three chains linked to CMV were shown in vitro to be specific for CMV antigens.

V trimming: 6 bases; J trimming: 0 bases; junction bases outside the gene matches: 8. This CDR3 spans 16 amino acids. Germline CDR1 and CDR2: MNHEY and SMNVEV (reference sequence). The PCR ran on 60 Vbeta and 13 Jbeta primers. TCRdb's table, derived via immunoSEQ multiplex PCR, lists solely in-frame clones and lacks some. The table shows around 170,000 clones, with approximately 78% occurring only once. Sample: PBMCs. The chain carries TRBV27 and TRBJ2-1, with 7 bases aligning to TRBD2. This clonotype was obtained from a woman aged 18-29 years in good health and CMV-seronegative. CDR3 loop: CASSLTSIVSYNEQFF. CDR3 DNA: TGTGCCAGCAGCTTGACTAGCATTGTCTCCTACAATGAGCAGTTCTTC.